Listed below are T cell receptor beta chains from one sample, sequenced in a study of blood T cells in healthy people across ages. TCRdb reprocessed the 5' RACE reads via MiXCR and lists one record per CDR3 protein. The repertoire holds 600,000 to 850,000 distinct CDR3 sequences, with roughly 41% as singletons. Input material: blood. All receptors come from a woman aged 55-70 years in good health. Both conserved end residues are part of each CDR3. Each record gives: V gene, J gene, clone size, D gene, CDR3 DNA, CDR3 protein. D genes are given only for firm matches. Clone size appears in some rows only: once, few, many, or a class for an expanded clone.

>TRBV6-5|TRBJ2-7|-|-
TGTGCCAGCAGTAGGGACCTATTTTCCTACGAGCAGTACTTC
CASSRDLFSYEQYF
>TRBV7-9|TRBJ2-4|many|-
TGTGCCAGCAGTCCAGGGTGGCAAAACATTCAGTACTTC
CASSPGWQNIQYF
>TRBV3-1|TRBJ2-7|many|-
TGTGCCAGCAGCCCCGGTCAGTTCGACGAGCAGTACTTC
CASSPGQFDEQYF
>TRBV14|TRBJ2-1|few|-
TGTGCCAGCAGCCAAGGCTACAGTGGCCGACTCCAGTTCTTC
CASSQGYSGRLQFF
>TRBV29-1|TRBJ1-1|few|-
TGCAGCGTTGCGTCAGATTGGACTGAAGCTTTCTTT
CSVASDWTEAFF
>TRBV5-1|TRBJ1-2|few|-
TGCGCCAGCAGCCCCAGCACGGCGGGACATGGCTACACCTTC
CASSPSTAGHGYTF
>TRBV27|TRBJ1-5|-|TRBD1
TGTGCCAGCAGTTTAGTGGGGACAGATCAGCCCCAGCATTTT
CASSLVGTDQPQHF
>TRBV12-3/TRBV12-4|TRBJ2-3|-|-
TGTGCCAGCAGTGTAATAGCGGGCACAGATACGCAGTATTTT
CASSVIAGTDTQYF
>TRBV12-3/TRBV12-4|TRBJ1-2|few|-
TGTGCCAGCAGTCCCCCTCGGCTCACCTATGGCTACACCTTC
CASSPPRLTYGYTF
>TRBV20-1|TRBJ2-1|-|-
TGCAGTGCACCGAGGGGCCGTGCGACTAGTGGCCCCTACAATGAGCAGTTCTTC
CSAPRGRATSGPYNEQFF
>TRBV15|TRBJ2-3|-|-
TGTGCCTCAGGGACACCTAGCACAGATACGCAGTATTTT
CASGTPSTDTQYF